This T cell receptor beta chain was observed in a study of type 1 regulatory T cells. TCRdb reprocessed the reads via MiXCR and lists one record per CDR3 protein. The sample carries 80,000 to 100,000 distinct CDR3 sequences, roughly 28% recorded once. Sample: CD4+ T cells, either the whole sample or a sorted fraction (not recorded which). This clonotype was obtained from a human donor in good health.

CDR3 DNA sequence: TGTGCCAGCAGTCTGACTAAGACTGGAAACACCATATATTTT. Its translation is CASSLTKTGNTIYF. The chain uses TRBV2 and TRBJ1-3; D gene unclear. Trimming shortened V by 5 bases and J by 2 bases, and 10 bases separated the two germline ends. The length of the CDR3 is 14 residues. The V gene's germline CDR1 is SNHLY and CDR2 FYNNEI.